These 18 T cell receptor beta chains were sequenced from one sample in a study of blood T cell repertoires in COVID-19. Some clones are missing from TCRdb's copy, which holds only in-frame ones; the method was immunoSEQ multiplex PCR. In the table there are around 170,000 clones, nearly 80% of which are singletons. The sequencing sample was made of PBMCs or T cells enriched from blood (not recorded which). Receptors were obtained from a man aged 60-69 years who had been exposed to COVID-19.

The chain has TRBV19 and TRBJ1-5, with 8 positions matching TRBD1. Germline CDR1 reads LNHDA; CDR2 reads SQIVND (reference sequence). V was clipped by 2 bases and J by 10 bases; unmatched bases: 16. The length of the CDR3 is 17 residues. The CDR3 DNA is TGTGCCAGTAGTATAAGTCCCGGGACAGGTACCGCGGGACCCCAGCATTTT. Amino acids: CASSISPGTGTAGPQHF. Full variable domain (missing parts from reference TRBV19 and TRBJ1-5): DGGITQSPKYLFRKEGQNVTLSCEQNLNHDAMYWYRQDPGQGLRLIYYSQIVNDFQKGDIAEGYSVSREKKESFPLTVTSAQKNPTAFYLCASSISPGTGTAGPQHFGDGTRLSIL.

This clone was counted once. The V call is TRBV19, the J call TRBJ2-7; TRBD1 matches at 9 bases. The CDR3 runs 15 residues. Germline CDR1 and CDR2: LNHDA and SQIVND (reference sequence). V lost 1 base to trimming and J lost 3 bases; unmatched junction nucleotides: 4. This chain's CDR3 is CASSIADRGNYEQYF. CDR3 in DNA: TGTGCCAGTAGTATAGCGGACAGGGGTAACTACGAGCAGTACTTC.

This clone was found a few times. V gene TRBV7-9 combines with J gene TRBJ2-1; 9 bases match TRBD2. V lost 5 bases to trimming and J lost 3 bases; unmatched junction nucleotides: 23. The CDR3 has 21 amino acids. Per germline, CDR1 SEHNR and CDR2 FQNEAQ (reference sequence). As DNA, the CDR3 is TGTGCCAGCAGCAACCCGGCCCCAGGAATAGCGGGAGAATTTAGCTACAATGAGCAGTTCTTC. It yields the protein CASSNPAPGIAGEFSYNEQFF.

This rearrangement joins TRBV7-2 to TRBJ1-1; D ambiguous. CDR1 SGHTA and CDR2 FQGNSA come from the germline V gene. The CDR3 sequence is 12 residues long. As DNA, the CDR3 is TGTGCAACTTCACTAAACCGGTTAATGGTTTTCTTT. Translating gives CATSLNRLMVFF. The whole variable domain, remainder taken from reference TRBV7-2 and TRBJ1-1, is GAGVSQSPSNKVTEKGKDVELRCDPISGHTALYWYRQSLGQGLEFLIYFQGNSAPDKSGLPSDRFSAERTGGSVSTLTIQRTQQEDSAVYLCATSLNRLMVFFGQGTRLTVV.

Here the CDR3 reads CASSYSGAGVGETQYF. The CDR3 coding sequence is TGTGCCAGCAGTTACTCAGGAGCGGGAGTAGGAGAGACCCAGTACTTC. The chain has TRBV6-5 and TRBJ2-5; 8 nucleotides match TRBD2. The CDR3 has 16 amino acids. Unmatched junction bases numbered 7, after V lost 0 bases and J lost 4 bases. The germline CDR1 and CDR2 sequences are MNHEY and SVGAGI.

The chain has TRBV9 and TRBJ1-1, with D maybe TRBD1 (6 bases). The germline gives CDR1 SGDLS, CDR2 YYNGEE. The CDR3 is 14 residues long. Deletions cut 4 bases from V and 4 bases from J, with 14 bases between. CDR3 sequence reads: CASSTQGQGTEAFF. The CDR3 DNA is TGTGCCAGCAGCACTCAGGGGCAGGGCACTGAAGCTTTCTTT.

This clone was seen a few times. The rearrangement links TRBV4-1 to TRBJ1-5, with D unresolved. Germline V gene data show CDR1 as MGHRA and CDR2 as YSYEKL. The CDR3 runs to 16 residues. V was pared by 0 bases and J by 0 bases, with 9 bases between. CDR3 sequence reads: CASSQDPGNSNQPQHF. CDR3 nucleotide sequence: TGCGCCAGCAGCCAAGATCCGGGGAATAGCAATCAGCCCCAGCATTTT.

The CDR3 spells CASSEGLQPQHF. The CDR3 DNA reads as TGTGCCAGCAGTGAAGGGCTCCAGCCCCAGCATTTT. The J gene is TRBJ1-5, the V gene TRBV25-1; D is uncertain. Deletions cut 2 bases from V and 7 bases from J, with 6 bases between. Per germline, CDR1 MGHDK and CDR2 SYGVNS. CDR3 length: 12 residues.

The chain uses TRBV19 and TRBJ1-4; the D is unclear. CDR3 length equals 14 residues. V lost 4 bases and J lost 8, with 14 bases in between. The germline V gene encodes CDR1 LNHDA and CDR2 SQIVND (reference sequence). The chain's CDR3 is CASSTVPRGEKLFF. In DNA form, the CDR3 reads TGTGCCAGTAGTACGGTCCCAAGAGGAGAAAAACTGTTTTTT.

V and J are TRBV9 and TRBJ2-7, with TRBD1 matching over 10 bases. Germline CDR1 SGDLS, CDR2 YYNGEE. The CDR3 extends over 15 amino acids. Trimming at V came to 3 bases and at J to 3 bases, leaving 6 bases not matched to a gene. The DNA of the CDR3 is TGTGCCAGCAGCGAACAGGGACAGGGGCGCTACGAGCAGTACTTC. Its translation: CASSEQGQGRYEQYF.

This clone was seen once. The chain links TRBV21-1 to TRBJ1-3; TRBD1 was called by the table and not checked on the DNA. TRBV21-1 is reported as a pseudogene. The CDR3 totals 16 residues. This chain's CDR3 is CASSKVARRIGNTIYF. The CDR3 DNA sequence: TGTGCCAGCAGCAAAGTGGCCAGGCGAATTGGAAACACCATATATTTT.

The chain links TRBV30 to TRBJ1-2, with no clear D. This CDR3 contains 14 residues. The germline gives CDR1 GTSNPN, CDR2 SVGIG (reference sequence). With 1 base removed from V and 0 bases from J, the gap between germline ends came to 9 bases. The CDR3 bases are TGTGCCTGGAGTGGCTACTCTACTAACTATGGCTACACCTTC. This codes for CAWSGYSTNYGYTF.

This clone was found a few times. V is TRBV30 and J is TRBJ1-1, with a possible D match to TRBD1 (5 bases). The germline V gene has CDR1 GTSNPN and CDR2 SVGIG (reference sequence). The CDR3 runs to 13 residues. The ends were cut back, 2 bases at V and 4 bases at J, with 11 bases in the middle. The CDR3 loop reads CAWSSRVITEAFF. CDR3 nucleotides: TGTGCCTGGAGTAGCAGGGTCATCACTGAAGCTTTCTTT. Combining the CDR3 with reference TRBV30 and TRBJ1-1 gives the whole variable domain SQTIHQWPATLVQPVGSPLSLECTVEGTSNPNLYWYRQAAGRGLQLLFYSVGIGQISSEVPQNLSASRPQDRQFILSSKKLLLSDSGFYLCAWSSRVITEAFFGQGTRLTVV.

V and J are TRBV19 and TRBJ1-2; 7 bases line up with TRBD1. From germline, CDR1 is LNHDA and CDR2 SQIVND (reference sequence). The length of the CDR3 is 13 residues. With V trimmed by 8 bases and J by 3 bases, 6 bases remained unmatched. CDR3 amino acids: CASRLDRDYGYTF. CDR3 coding DNA: TGTGCCAGTCGACTCGACAGGGACTATGGCTACACCTTC.

As concerns this clone: The sample contains more than one DNA sequence encoding this CDR3. The V and J genes are TRBV10-2 and TRBJ2-5; D is undetermined. This CDR3 spans 11 amino acids. Trimming stripped 4 bases from V and 5 bases from J, with 5 bases between. Germline V CDR1 and CDR2: WSHSY, SAAADI. CDR3 sequence: CASSASETQYF. CDR3 in DNA: TGCGCCAGCAGTGCCTCGGAGACCCAGTACTTC.

The rearrangement joins TRBV6-5 to TRBJ2-2; the match to TRBD2 covers 9 bases. Germline V gene lookup returns CDR1 MNHEY and CDR2 SVGAGI. V was pared by 2 bases and J by 1 base, with 2 bases of the junction left unmatched. The CDR3 has 16 residues. Here the CDR3 reads CASSYGGRENTGELFF. The CDR3 DNA sequence: TGTGCCAGCAGTTACGGCGGGAGGGAGAACACCGGGGAGCTGTTTTTT.

V and J are TRBV11-3 and TRBJ2-1, with D perhaps matching TRBD2 (7 bases). V was pared by 1 base and J by 9 bases, with 16 bases between. This CDR3 comprises 15 residues. Germline loops: CDR1 SGHNT, CDR2 YENEEA. CDR3: CASSLGGGQTGEQFF. In DNA, the CDR3 is TGTGCCAGCAGCTTAGGGGGGGGCCAGACCGGTGAGCAGTTCTTC.

This clone appeared a few times. This chain joins TRBV27 and TRBJ2-7; 7 nucleotides line up with TRBD2. The CDR3 consists of 15 residues. Per the germline V gene, CDR1 is MNHEY and CDR2 is SMNVEV (reference sequence). V shed 3 bases, J shed 2 bases, and the junction held 7 bases outside the gene matches. The CDR3 nucleotides read TGTGCCAGCAGTTTTGAGAGCGGGATGACCTACGAGCAGTACTTC. Residues: CASSFESGMTYEQYF.